The 18 T cell receptor beta chains below were found in one sample sequenced in a study of regulatory T cells in long-lasting Graves disease. In building TCR beta libraries, iRepertoire HTBI primers were used together with Arm-PCR of CDR3 regions. From the multiplex PCR reads, TCRdb called clonotypes with MiXCR, one entry per CDR3 protein. The sample includes hundreds of thousands of distinct CDR3 sequences, around 21% of them seen just once. Time point described: persistent/refractory GD, antithyroid drugs over 5 years with positive TRAb. PBMC-extracted RNA yielded the TCR library. This specimen was peripheral blood mononuclear cells (PBMCs), taken when the disease was refractory, from a patient treated with antithyroid drugs. Receptors were obtained from a female donor with Graves disease.

The sample holds a few counts of this clonotype. The rearrangement links TRBV7-2 to TRBJ1-2; D uncertain. Trimming pared 1 base from V and 5 bases from J, leaving 8 bases between. The germline gives CDR1 SGHTA, CDR2 FQGNSA. CDR3 length equals 13 residues. This chain's CDR3 is CASSLVQRYGYTF. The CDR3 DNA reads TGTGCCAGCAGCTTAGTGCAGAGATATGGCTACACCTTC.

This rearrangement joins TRBV20-1 to TRBJ2-7; D is possibly TRBD1 (6 bases). The CDR3 contains 14 residues. CDR1 DFQATT and CDR2 SNEGSKA come from the germline V gene (reference sequence). Trimming cost V 0 bases and J 3 bases, with 12 bases left between them. This CDR3 is CSARDRRGRYEQYF. The CDR3 region has the DNA TGCAGTGCTAGAGATCGCAGGGGCCGCTACGAGCAGTACTTC.

This clonotype was seen ten or more times. The chain uses TRBV12-3 or TRBV12-4 and TRBJ2-5; TRBD1 might be the D (6 bases). The CDR3 loop spans 11 amino acids. Trimming cost V 5 bases and J 9 bases, with 10 bases left between them. For the CDR3, the DNA is TGTGCCAGCAGTATAAGGACAGCCCAGTACTTC. Translated, it gives CASSIRTAQYF.

Here the CDR3 DNA reads TGTGCCAGTAGTATAGGTACAGGGGGATACTACGAGCAGTACTTC. Protein product: CASSIGTGGYYEQYF. The genes are TRBV19 and TRBJ2-7; 8 bases align to TRBD1. Losses at the gene ends were 1 base for V and 3 bases for J; bases not matched to a gene: 5. The CDR3 has 15 amino acids. Per germline, CDR1 LNHDA and CDR2 SQIVND (reference sequence).

The chain recombines TRBV5-1 with TRBJ1-2; TRBD1 agrees at 8 bases. This CDR3 region has 14 residues. Germline CDR1 is SGHRS and CDR2 is YFSETQ. Trimming at V came to 3 bases and at J to 5 bases, leaving 6 bases not matched to a gene. The DNA for the CDR3 is TGCGCCAGCAGCTCGACAGGGGTGCAATATGGCTACACCTTC. This codes for CASSSTGVQYGYTF.

The genes are TRBV5-6 and TRBJ2-1; D perhaps matches TRBD1 (5 bases). CDR3 length: 16 residues. Germline CDR1 reads SGHDT; CDR2 reads YYEEEE. V lost 4 bases to trimming and J lost 0 bases, with 14 bases between them. DNA of the CDR3: TGTGCCAGCAGCGCCAGACAGCCAAGCTCCTACAATGAGCAGTTCTTC. This gives the protein CASSARQPSSYNEQFF.

This clonotype came up many times. The V call is TRBV28, the J call TRBJ1-2; TRBD1 matches at 7 bases. V was clipped by 5 bases and J by 8 bases; unmatched bases: 26. This CDR3 comprises 19 residues. Germline CDR1 is MDHEN and CDR2 is SYDVKM. CDR3 residues: CASSLRGPRQGGFVVGYTF. DNA for the CDR3: TGTGCCAGCAGTCTGAGGGGCCCGAGACAGGGCGGATTCGTCGTAGGCTACACCTTC.

This clonotype came up a few times. V is TRBV15 and J is TRBJ2-5; either TRBD1 or TRBD2 may fit D (6 bases each). The CDR3 covers 17 residues. The V and J ends lost 0 bases and 4 bases respectively, with 18 bases between them. Germline V gene lookup returns CDR1 LNHNV and CDR2 YYDKDF (reference sequence). CDR3 in amino acids: CATSRDLLGGRGETQYF. DNA of the CDR3: TGTGCCACCAGCAGAGATCTACTGGGGGGCCGGGGAGAGACCCAGTACTTC.

This clonotype appeared many times. This chain uses TRBV18 with TRBJ2-7; D gene uncertain. V lost 6 bases and J lost 2, with 8 bases in between. Germline assignment: CDR1 KGHSH and CDR2 LQKENI. This CDR3 is built from 12 residues. CDR3 loop: CASSPETYEQYF. CDR3 nucleotide sequence: TGTGCCAGCTCGCCAGAAACCTACGAGCAGTACTTC.

In its sample, this clonotype was seen many times. The chain is built from TRBV28 and TRBJ1-4; tentative D call: TRBD1 (6 bases). The CDR3 covers 15 residues. Trimming pared 9 bases from V and 0 bases from J, leaving 14 bases between. Per the germline V gene, CDR1 is MDHEN and CDR2 is SYDVKM. In DNA, the CDR3 is TGTGCCAGTAGTACGCGGACAGCAACTAATGAAAAACTGTTTTTT. This gives the protein CASSTRTATNEKLFF.

This clonotype was picked up many times. J is TRBJ1-2 and V is TRBV6-1; the D is unclear. The CDR3 is made up of 12 amino acids. CDR1 and CDR2 from the germline V gene are MNHNS and SASEGT. V was shortened by 4 bases and J by 2 bases, with 5 bases between the two germline ends. The CDR3 sequence is CASSGVNYGYTF. CDR3 bases: TGTGCCAGCAGTGGAGTAAACTATGGCTACACCTTC.

J is TRBJ2-1 and V is TRBV2; TRBD1 agrees at 11 bases. Germline loops: CDR1 SNHLY, CDR2 FYNNEI. The CDR3 runs to 13 residues. V lost 7 bases to trimming and J lost 9 bases; unmatched junction nucleotides: 5. CDR3 amino acids: CASIGQGAGEQFF. As DNA, the CDR3 is TGTGCCAGCATCGGACAGGGGGCAGGTGAGCAGTTCTTC.

This clonotype was observed many times. The rearrangement links TRBV18 to TRBJ2-5; no clear D gene. The V gene lost 6 bases and the J gene lost 1 base, with 3 bases spanning the gap. Looked up from germline, CDR1 is KGHSH and CDR2 is LQKENI. The CDR3 is 11 residues long. This CDR3 reads CASSRQETQYF. Here the CDR3 DNA reads TGTGCCAGCTCCCGCCAAGAGACCCAGTACTTC.

This chain uses TRBV7-9 with TRBJ1-2, with D unclear. The CDR3 contains 13 residues. The ends were cut back, 8 bases at V and 6 bases at J, with 16 bases in the middle. Germline-derived CDR1 and CDR2 are SEHNR and FQNEAQ (reference sequence). CDR3 loop: CASSGQATDGYTF. The CDR3 DNA is TGTGCCAGCTCCGGCCAGGCCACCGATGGCTACACCTTC.

This chain joins TRBV9 and TRBJ1-3; tentative D call: TRBD1 (6 bases). The CDR3 has 15 residues. V lost 0 bases, J lost 4 bases, and 11 bases lay in between. Germline CDR1 SGDLS, CDR2 YYNGEE. The CDR3 nucleotides read TGTGCCAGCAGCGTAGACGGGGGCCTCGGAAACACCATATATTTT. Amino acids: CASSVDGGLGNTIYF. Drawing the rest from reference TRBV9 and TRBJ1-3, the complete variable domain is DSGVTQTPKHLITATGQRVTLRCSPRSGDLSVYWYQQSLDQGLQFLIQYYNGEERAKGNILERFSAQQFPDLHSELNLSSLELGDSALYFCASSVDGGLGNTIYFGEGSWLTVV.

V gene TRBV20-1 combines with J gene TRBJ2-5, with D possibly being TRBD2 (6 bases). Matching the DNA end better, TRBJ2-1 makes the J call doubtful. The CDR3 runs to 15 residues. Germline V CDR1 and CDR2: DFQATT, SNEGSKA (reference sequence). The CDR3 sequence: CSARDLSDWGDEQFF. The CDR3 DNA reads as TGCAGTGCTAGAGATCTGAGCGACTGGGGGGATGAGCAGTTCTTC.

V gene TRBV19 combines with J gene TRBJ1-1; D gene uncertain. Germline assignment: CDR1 LNHDA and CDR2 SQIVND (reference sequence). V lost 6 bases and J lost 1, with 9 bases in between. The CDR3 has 13 residues. In DNA, the CDR3 is TGTGCCAGTAGGTCGAACCCGAACACTGAAGCTTTCTTT. It yields the protein CASRSNPNTEAFF.

This clonotype was seen ten or more times. The rearrangement links TRBV20-1 to TRBJ2-7; 8 nucleotides align to TRBD2. The CDR3 runs to 13 residues. With 6 bases clipped from V and 3 bases from J, the junction kept 7 bases outside the gene matches. Germline V gene lookup returns CDR1 DFQATT and CDR2 SNEGSKA (reference sequence). The CDR3 nucleotides read TGCAGTGCGACCGACGGGAGGGTCTACGAGCAGTACTTC. It translates to CSATDGRVYEQYF.